This TCR beta chain comes out of a study of cytomegalovirus exposure and HLA in healthy donors. This table comes from immunoSEQ multiplex PCR, and its TCRdb copy is limited to in-frame clones, with some not included. Altogether 250,000 to 400,000 clones are present, roughly 86% being singletons, with the ten largest covering approximately 0.9%. Sequencing used PBMCs. The sequence was collected from a man aged 25-40 years in good health and CMV-seronegative.

CDR3 nucleotide sequence: TGCGCCAGCAGCTTGGAACGGGTAGATACGCAGTATTTT. Its translation: CASSLERVDTQYF. J is TRBJ2-3 and V is TRBV5-1; D is undetermined. The CDR3 spans 13 residues. Per the germline V gene, CDR1 is SGHRS and CDR2 is YFSETQ. Between the trimmed V and J ends, which lost 0 bases and 5 bases, there was a span of 7 bases.